What follows are 11 T cell receptor beta chains derived from one specimen sequenced in a study of T cell repertoires in cytomegalovirus infection (dated by TCRdb to 2018 to 2020). TCRdb shows the sequencer as Illumina HiSeq 1500. The public reads were quality trimmed at Q25 with fastp and then assembled into clones with MiXCR by TCRdb, keeping productive beta chains. Rows with one shared CDR3 protein collapse into an entry with the most common genes and DNA. A total of about 700,000 distinct CDR3 sequences appear in this sample, around 30% of them only once. Around a sixth of the sample goes to the ten largest clones. The label giving this sample's treatment or condition can be read as: in vitro stimulation with specific CMV peptide epitopes to enrich CMV-specific T cells. No antigen has been assigned to these receptors. Source: cultured PBMCs, taken from culture after CMV antigen stimulation. The receptors stem from a human donor in good health (CMV status not recorded). Some clones in this sample may be carry-over from other donors' samples.

This clonotype was observed a handful of times. The chain employs TRBV6-2 or TRBV6-3 and TRBJ2-7, with 8 bases that match TRBD1. The CDR3 length is 16 residues. V was pared by 7 bases and J by 6 bases, with 17 bases of the junction left unmatched. CDR1 and CDR2 from the germline V gene are MNHEY and SVGEGT. CDR3 nucleotide sequence: TGTGCCAGCAATAGCACGAGCCCGGACAGGGACCGCGAGCAGTACTTC. Amino acids: CASNSTSPDRDREQYF.

The gene calls are TRBV7-6 and TRBJ2-1; 8 bases align to TRBD1. In germline, CDR1 is SGHVS, CDR2 FNYEAQ. The CDR3 runs to 15 residues. Losses at the gene ends were 3 bases for V and 5 bases for J; bases not matched to a gene: 6. The CDR3 DNA reads TGTGCCAGCAGCTTCGGACAGGGACAGCACAATGAGCAGTTCTTC. This sequence encodes CASSFGQGQHNEQFF.

The chain uses TRBV19 and TRBJ2-5; no firm D call. CDR3 size: 15 residues. Germline lookup yields CDR1 LNHDA and CDR2 SQIVND (reference sequence). The V end lost 0 bases, the J end lost 4 bases, and 12 bases lay between the germline ends. CDR3 residues: CASSIDSGPGETQYF. CDR3 nucleotide sequence: TGTGCCAGTAGTATAGACTCCGGGCCGGGAGAGACCCAGTACTTC.

This clonotype has a handful of counts. This chain joins TRBV29-1 and TRBJ2-5; D gene uncertain. V dropped 4 bases and J dropped 2 bases, with 11 bases sitting between them. The CDR3 totals 13 residues. The germline gives CDR1 SQVTM, CDR2 ANQGSEA. The CDR3 DNA follows: TGCAGCGTTGCCCTCTTTAGACAAGAGACCCAGTACTTC. Residues: CSVALFRQETQYF.

This clonotype was counted between two and nine times. The chain joins TRBV20-1 to TRBJ2-3; 13 bases are shared with TRBD2. The length of the CDR3 is 16 residues. The germline gives CDR1 DFQATT, CDR2 SNEGSKA (reference sequence). Losses at the gene ends were 3 bases for V and 3 bases for J; bases not matched to a gene: 6. The CDR3 is CSASGGLAGRTDTQYF. Written as DNA, the CDR3 is TGCAGTGCTAGTGGGGGACTAGCGGGAAGAACAGATACGCAGTATTTT.

This clonotype was counted between two and nine times. The V call is TRBV2, the J call TRBJ2-3, with unresolved D. The CDR3 is 13 amino acids. Trimming pared 8 bases from V and 1 base from J, leaving 10 bases between. Germline loops: CDR1 SNHLY, CDR2 FYNNEI. Here the CDR3 DNA reads TGTGCCAGCCCCAGGAGAGGCACAGATACGCAGTATTTT. It codes for CASPRRGTDTQYF.

This rearrangement joins TRBV12-3 or TRBV12-4 to TRBJ1-5, with D unclear. With 0 bases removed from V and 7 bases from J, the gap between germline ends came to 7 bases. The CDR3 covers 13 residues. In nucleotides, the CDR3 is TGTGCCAGCAGTTTAGCACACGGACAGCCCCAGCATTTT. Translated, it gives CASSLAHGQPQHF.

This chain links TRBV2 with TRBJ1-5; 8 bases are shared with TRBD1. Germline CDR1 and CDR2: SNHLY and FYNNEI. J gave up 7 bases and V 5 bases, and 7 bases lay outside the gene matches. CDR3 length: 14 amino acids. The CDR3 DNA sequence: TGTGCCAGCAGTACCGGGACAGGAGGACAGCCCCAGCATTTT. Translating gives CASSTGTGGQPQHF.

This clonotype was counted a few times. V gene TRBV2 combines with J gene TRBJ1-6; no clear D gene. Germline CDR1 SNHLY, CDR2 FYNNEI. This CDR3 comprises 13 residues. Trimming took off 4 bases at V and 11 bases at J, with 12 bases between the two ends. CDR3 amino acids: CASSGDVPAPLHF. The CDR3 DNA follows: TGTGCCAGCAGTGGAGACGTGCCAGCACCCCTCCACTTT. Supplemented by reference TRBV2 and TRBJ1-6, the full variable domain reads EPEVTQTPSHQVTQMGQEVILRCVPISNHLYFYWYRQILGQKVEFLVSFYNNEISEKSEIFDDQFSVERPDGSNFTLKIRSTKLEDSAMYFCASSGDVPAPLHFGNGTRLTVT.

This clonotype has only a few counts. This chain connects TRBV4-1 to TRBJ1-6, with D maybe TRBD1 (5 bases). The CDR3 sequence is 17 residues long. The V and J ends lost 1 base and 0 bases respectively, with 10 bases between them. Germline V gene lookup returns CDR1 MGHRA and CDR2 YSYEKL. This CDR3 is CASSQGRGRSYNSPLHF. CDR3 DNA sequence: TGCGCCAGCAGCCAAGGGAGGGGCCGCTCCTATAATTCACCCCTCCACTTT.

Only a few counts were recorded for this clonotype. This chain uses TRBV29-1 with TRBJ1-1; D not resolved. The CDR3 consists of 13 residues. CDR1 and CDR2 (germline): SQVTM, ANQGSEA. The V end was cut by 6 bases, the J end by 2 bases, with 13 bases between. The CDR3 nucleotides are TGCAGCGTCGCGGAAGGAACAAACACTGAAGCTTTCTTT. Translating gives CSVAEGTNTEAFF.